The present T cell receptor beta chain was sequenced within a study of blood T cell repertoires in COVID-19. Study summary: PBMCs, B-cell-depleted T cells, or T cells were the source of the cDNA or gDNA that made up the material.

The germline V and J ends were trimmed by 12 bases and 1 base, with 14 bases remaining between them. This CDR3 region has 14 residues. Germline CDR1 and CDR2: KGHDR and SFDVKD. Only in-frame clones appear in the TCRdb table, and some are missing; sequencing was by immunoSEQ multiplex PCR. The sample lists more than 200,000 clones, around 90% seen once, with more than 4.5% in the top ten. Patients at the Seattle site were enrolled during active infection and followed longitudinally. The rearrangement joins TRBV24-1 to TRBJ2-2; D is perhaps TRBD2 (6 bases). Sequenced input: peripheral blood. This TCR came from a woman in her sixties or seventies with COVID-19, enrolled during active disease. The CDR3 spells CAAEGRMNTGELFF. The CDR3 nucleotides are TGTGCCGCGGAGGGGAGGATGAACACCGGGGAGCTGTTTTTT.